Below are 24 T cell receptor beta chains sequenced from a single sample in a study of shared T cell receptors in the human thymus. Repertoires were generated with immunoSEQ multiplex PCR, while TCRdb's copy carries only in-frame clones and drops some. The sample carries hundreds of thousands of clones, more than 85% recorded once. Sequencing was performed on thymocytes. These receptors all come from a human donor.

The chain recombines TRBV10-1 with TRBJ2-4; D may correspond to TRBD1 or TRBD2 (7 bases each). CDR3 length: 15 amino acids. Germline CDR1 reads WNHNN; CDR2 reads SYGVQD (reference sequence). V lost 6 bases to trimming and J lost 8 bases, with 20 bases between them. The CDR3, as DNA: TGCGCCAGCAGGTCTCAACAGGGGAGGGGTCACATTCAGTACTTC. It yields the protein CASRSQQGRGHIQYF.

The chain uses TRBV6-5 and TRBJ2-7, with D possibly TRBD2 on 7 matching bases. The CDR3 has 14 residues. In germline, CDR1 is MNHEY, CDR2 SVGAGI. V was clipped by 6 bases and J by 7 bases, with 19 bases between them. The CDR3 bases are TGTGCCAGCAGGAGGGGGGGACCCCGAGGGGAGCAGTACTTC. The encoded protein is CASRRGGPRGEQYF.

The chain couples TRBV10-1 to TRBJ2-3; D perhaps matches TRBD2 (6 bases). This CDR3 has 14 amino acids. In germline, CDR1 is WNHNN, CDR2 SYGVQD (reference sequence). The germline V and J ends were trimmed by 3 bases and 6 bases, with 13 bases remaining between them. CDR3 region: CASSDGGGSDTQYF. The CDR3 coding sequence is TGCGCCAGCAGTGACGGGGGAGGTTCGGATACGCAGTATTTT.

The chain couples TRBV13 to TRBJ1-1; no clear D gene. V was clipped by 5 bases and J by 10 bases, with 8 bases between them. Per germline, CDR1 PRHDT and CDR2 FYEKMQ (reference sequence). This CDR3 comprises 10 residues. The CDR3 DNA reads as TGTGCCAGCAGCCCTCGAGTAGCTTTCTTT. Amino acid sequence: CASSPRVAFF. Full variable domain (remainder filled in from reference TRBV13 and TRBJ1-1): AAGVIQSPRHLIKEKRETATLKCYPIPRHDTVYWYQQGPGQDPQFLISFYEKMQSDKGSIPDRFSAQQFSDYHSELNMSSLELGDSALYFCASSPRVAFFGQGTRLTVV.

J is TRBJ2-7 and V is TRBV18, with TRBD2 matching 8 bases. The CDR3 length is 16 residues. Germline CDR1 is KGHSH and CDR2 is LQKENI. J lost 3 bases, V lost 3 bases, and 10 bases had no gene match. Here the CDR3 DNA reads TGTGCCAGCTCACCCGCGGGGGGTCCTCTCCGCTACGAGCAGTACTTC. It encodes CASSPAGGPLRYEQYF.

The chain recombines TRBV5-1 with TRBJ1-2, with D possibly being TRBD1 (6 bases). Trimming shortened V by 0 bases and J by 8 bases, and 8 bases separated the two germline ends. This CDR3 comprises 12 residues. CDR1 and CDR2 (germline): SGHRS, YFSETQ. The chain's CDR3 is CASSLEGEGYTF. The CDR3 nucleotides read TGCGCCAGCAGCTTGGAGGGGGAAGGCTACACCTTC.

V and J are TRBV19 and TRBJ2-4; D gene ambiguous. The CDR3 loop spans 17 amino acids. CDR1 and CDR2 (germline): LNHDA, SQIVND (reference sequence). Between the trimmed V and J ends, which lost 2 bases and 0 bases, there was a span of 14 bases. Here the CDR3 DNA reads TGTGCCAGTAGTATAACGGAAGATCTTTTAGCCAAAAACATTCAGTACTTC. This encodes CASSITEDLLAKNIQYF.

This chain connects TRBV27 to TRBJ2-7, with D unresolved. Germline lookup yields CDR1 MNHEY and CDR2 SMNVEV (reference sequence). V gave up 4 bases and J gave up 3 bases, with 1 base separating them. The CDR3 has 10 residues. The CDR3 protein is CASSYYEQYF. The CDR3 DNA is TGTGCCAGCAGTTACTACGAGCAGTACTTC.

V usage is TRBV7-3 and J usage is TRBJ2-1; tentatively, D is TRBD2 (6 bases). The V gene's germline CDR1 is SGHTA and CDR2 FQGTGA. The CDR3 sequence is 16 residues long. The V end lost 5 bases, the J end lost 12 bases, and 26 bases lay between the germline ends. Here the CDR3 reads CASSPADLGGPGGQFF. In DNA form, the CDR3 reads TGTGCCAGCAGCCCGGCGGATCTAGGTGGCCCCGGGGGGCAGTTCTTC.

This chain connects TRBV4-3 to TRBJ1-2; D is unclear. The germline gives CDR1 LGHNA, CDR2 YSLEER. The CDR3 extends over 16 amino acids. Trimming removed 0 bases from V and 0 bases from J, with 11 bases in between. CDR3 protein: CASSQESRGANYGYTF. CDR3 nucleotide sequence: TGCGCCAGCAGCCAAGAGAGCCGAGGTGCTAACTATGGCTACACCTTC.

This clone occurred once. This chain uses TRBV28 with TRBJ2-7; D unresolved. The length of the CDR3 is 14 residues. Germline V gene data show CDR1 as MDHEN and CDR2 as SYDVKM. V was shortened by 3 bases and J by 5 bases, with 14 bases between the two germline ends. CDR3 DNA: TGTGCCAGCAGTTTCGTGGCAGGCCCAAACGAGCAGTACTTC. It specifies CASSFVAGPNEQYF.

This chain uses TRBV7-6 with TRBJ2-5; TRBD2 matches 9 bases. V trimming: 2 bases; J trimming: 5 bases; junction bases outside the gene matches: 6. CDR3 length: 15 residues. Germline V gene data show CDR1 as SGHVS and CDR2 as FNYEAQ. The CDR3 coding sequence is TGTGCCAGCAGCTTATCCCTAGCGGGAACTGAGACCCAGTACTTC. As protein: CASSLSLAGTETQYF.

The chain combines TRBV5-1 with TRBJ2-1; 7 nucleotides agree with TRBD1. The CDR3 is made up of 13 amino acids. Per germline, CDR1 SGHRS and CDR2 YFSETQ. Trimming took 2 bases from V and 10 from J; bases not matched to a gene: 6. CDR3 DNA sequence: TGCGCCAGCAGCTTCTGGACAGGCTGGGAGCAGTTCTTC. It yields the protein CASSFWTGWEQFF.

V gene TRBV28 combines with J gene TRBJ1-4; D is possibly TRBD1 (5 bases). Germline V CDR1 and CDR2: MDHEN, SYDVKM. This CDR3 has 15 residues. The V end was cut by 6 bases, the J end by 7 bases, with 18 bases between. CDR3 amino acids: CASSPRWDPTEKLFF. CDR3 nucleotides: TGTGCCAGCAGCCCTCGTTGGGACCCTACTGAAAAACTGTTTTTT.

The V gene is TRBV27, the J gene TRBJ2-2; TRBD2 agrees at 13 bases. J was trimmed by 4 bases and V by 8 bases; bases with no gene match: 13. The germline CDR1 and CDR2 sequences are MNHEY and SMNVEV (reference sequence). This CDR3 is built from 18 residues. In nucleotides, the CDR3 is TGTGCCAGCGGTAATATACTAGCGGGAGGGCCCCTCACCGGGGAGCTGTTTTTT. It translates to CASGNILAGGPLTGELFF.

The chain joins TRBV14 to TRBJ2-1; 8 positions agree with TRBD1. With 2 bases clipped from V and 0 bases from J, the junction kept 3 bases outside the gene matches. The CDR3 is 16 residues long. CDR1 SGHDN and CDR2 FVKESK come from the germline V gene. CDR3 in amino acids: CASSQFTGGSYNEQFF. CDR3 bases: TGTGCCAGCAGCCAATTTACAGGGGGCTCCTACAATGAGCAGTTCTTC.

This CDR3 is CAWSTPLGQPRYF. CDR3 coding DNA: TGTGCCTGGAGTACGCCACTGGGACAGCCAAGGTACTTC. J is TRBJ2-7 and V is TRBV30; TRBD1 matches at 7 bases. CDR1 and CDR2 (germline): GTSNPN, SVGIG (reference sequence). The trim removed 2 bases at V and 12 bases at J, leaving 13 bases unmatched. The CDR3 length is 13 residues.

This rearrangement joins TRBV27 to TRBJ2-3, with D possibly being TRBD1 (9 bases). Trimming shortened V by 5 bases and J by 3 bases, and 24 bases separated the two germline ends. Germline CDR1 is MNHEY and CDR2 is SMNVEV (reference sequence). The length of the CDR3 is 18 residues. CDR3 DNA sequence: TGTGCCAGCAGTCGCCGGGACAGGGTCGCTAGCGGGACAGATACGCAGTATTTT. As protein: CASSRRDRVASGTDTQYF.

The chain joins TRBV14 to TRBJ2-7; TRBD1 matches at 10 bases. The J segment lost 2 bases and the V segment lost 8 bases, leaving 6 bases of the junction unmatched. Looked up from germline, CDR1 is SGHDN and CDR2 is FVKESK. The CDR3 spans 14 residues. Here the CDR3 DNA reads TGTGCCAGCGCCGCTGGGACAGGGGCCTACGAGCAGTACTTC. Its translation: CASAAGTGAYEQYF.

The chain employs TRBV19 and TRBJ2-1, with 8 bases that match TRBD2. The V segment lost 2 bases and the J segment 1 base; nucleotides outside the gene matches: 7. Germline V gives CDR1 LNHDA, CDR2 SQIVND (reference sequence). The CDR3 totals 17 residues. CDR3 in amino acids: CASSIWASGPSYNEQFF. CDR3 sequence (DNA): TGTGCCAGTAGTATATGGGCTAGCGGGCCTTCCTACAATGAGCAGTTCTTC. The whole variable domain, filled in from reference TRBV19 and TRBJ2-1, reads DGGITQSPKYLFRKEGQNVTLSCEQNLNHDAMYWYRQDPGQGLRLIYYSQIVNDFQKGDIAEGYSVSREKKESFPLTVTSAQKNPTAFYLCASSIWASGPSYNEQFFGPGTRLTVL.

V gene TRBV7-2 combines with J gene TRBJ2-7, with TRBD1 matching over 11 bases. Germline lookup yields CDR1 SGHTA and CDR2 FQGNSA. The CDR3 contains 16 residues. V lost 4 bases to trimming and J lost 0 bases; unmatched junction nucleotides: 5. The chain's CDR3 is CASSSGQGAVSYEQYF. CDR3 in DNA: TGTGCCAGCAGCTCCGGACAGGGGGCTGTCTCCTACGAGCAGTACTTC.

This rearrangement joins TRBV4-1 to TRBJ2-3; TRBD2 matches at 7 bases. Germline values: CDR1 MGHRA, CDR2 YSYEKL. The CDR3 runs 16 residues. Trimming cost V 3 bases and J 7 bases; bases outside gene matches: 13. CDR3: CASSQVSRESVHTQYF. DNA for the CDR3: TGCGCCAGCAGCCAGGTCTCGCGGGAGTCGGTCCATACGCAGTATTTT.

CDR3 residues: CASSLSSWGDSVRQETQYF. CDR3 DNA sequence: TGTGCCAGCAGTTTATCGTCTTGGGGGGACAGCGTGCGCCAAGAGACCCAGTACTTC. The chain employs TRBV28 and TRBJ2-5; possibly TRBD1 for D (7 bases). Trimming stripped 1 base from V and 1 base from J, with 22 bases between. The germline V gene encodes CDR1 MDHEN and CDR2 SYDVKM. CDR3 length: 19 residues.

This chain joins TRBV10-1 and TRBJ2-1; D possibly matches TRBD1 or TRBD2 (6 bases each). V lost 3 bases and J 8 bases, leaving 20 bases between the germline ends. Per the germline V gene, CDR1 is WNHNN and CDR2 is SYGVQD (reference sequence). The CDR3 is 16 residues long. CDR3 loop: CASSEVGTPRGYEQFF. The CDR3 coding sequence is TGCGCCAGCAGTGAAGTCGGGACTCCCAGGGGCTATGAGCAGTTCTTC.